What follows are 25 T cell receptor beta chains derived from one specimen sequenced in a study of blood T cell repertoires in COVID-19. This table comes from immunoSEQ multiplex PCR, and its TCRdb copy is limited to in-frame clones, with some not included. Of some 260,000 clones listed, 70% to 80% are singletons. Sample: peripheral blood. The origin of the receptors is a woman of 80 years or more with acute or convalescent COVID-19.

This sequence joins TRBV5-1 and TRBJ2-3, with 14 nucleotides matching TRBD2. Per germline, CDR1 SGHRS and CDR2 YFSETQ. The J segment lost 5 bases and the V segment lost 4 bases, leaving 6 bases of the junction unmatched. The CDR3 runs 16 residues. The CDR3 region has the DNA TGCGCCAGCAGCGGGACTAGCGGGGGCGTGGGAGATACGCAGTATTTT. Its protein is CASSGTSGGVGDTQYF. The whole variable domain, remainder taken from reference TRBV5-1 and TRBJ2-3, is KAGVTQTPRYLIKTRGQQVTLSCSPISGHRSVSWYQQTPGQGLQFLFEYFSETQRNKGNFPGRFSGRQFSNSRSEMNVSTLELGDSALYLCASSGTSGGVGDTQYFGPGTRLTVL.

The chain combines TRBV30 with TRBJ1-2, with D possibly TRBD1 on 5 matching bases. Trimming stripped 1 base from V and 3 bases from J, with 9 bases between. This CDR3 is built from 13 residues. CDR1 is GTSNPN, CDR2 SVGIG, per germline (reference sequence). CDR3 loop: CAWSGYRYYGYTF. The CDR3 region has the DNA TGTGCCTGGAGTGGGTACAGGTACTATGGCTACACCTTC.

This chain's CDR3 is CASSLGNGGSFEQFF. CDR3 bases: TGCGCCAGCAGCTTGGGTAACGGGGGGTCCTTTGAGCAGTTCTTC. The rearrangement links TRBV5-1 to TRBJ2-1; 7 bases align to TRBD2. Germline V CDR1 and CDR2: SGHRS, YFSETQ. Trimming removed 0 bases from V and 9 bases from J; junction bases left unmatched: 9. The CDR3 runs to 15 residues.

This clone has only a few counts. The V gene is TRBV20-1, the J gene TRBJ2-3, with D tentatively TRBD2 (6 bases). From germline, CDR1 is DFQATT and CDR2 SNEGSKA (reference sequence). This CDR3 has 11 amino acids. The V end lost 6 bases, the J end lost 9 bases, and 13 bases lay between the germline ends. DNA for the CDR3: TGCAGTGCCTATACCGGGAGCACGCAGTATTTT. Translating gives CSAYTGSTQYF.

The chain uses TRBV9 and TRBJ2-3; 8 nucleotides agree with TRBD2. There are 14 residues in the CDR3. Trimming took 0 bases from V and 6 from J; bases not matched to a gene: 3. Germline assignment: CDR1 SGDLS and CDR2 YYNGEE. This chain's CDR3 is CASSVEGLEDTQYF. In DNA form, the CDR3 reads TGTGCCAGCAGCGTAGAGGGACTAGAGGATACGCAGTATTTT.

This clone was seen once. This rearrangement joins TRBV23-1 to TRBJ1-2; D possibly corresponds to TRBD1 (5 bases). TRBV23-1 is an open reading frame whose function is uncertain. This CDR3 is 19 amino acids long. Deletions cut 8 bases from V and 2 bases from J, with 30 bases between. CDR3 nucleotide sequence: TGCGCCAGCCAGGATCGAAACACAGGTTGGGTAGTGAGAAACTATGGCTACACCTTC. Its protein is CASQDRNTGWVVRNYGYTF.

V gene TRBV2 combines with J gene TRBJ2-7; 8 bases line up with TRBD1. Germline-derived CDR1 and CDR2 are SNHLY and FYNNEI. V lost 1 base to trimming and J lost 1 base; unmatched junction nucleotides: 6. The CDR3 is 16 residues long. The CDR3 DNA reads TGTGCCAGCAGTGAAGAGGGGACAGGCGTTTCCTACGAGCAGTACTTC. Translating it yields CASSEEGTGVSYEQYF. Variable domain in full (rest from reference TRBV2 and TRBJ2-7): EPEVTQTPSHQVTQMGQEVILRCVPISNHLYFYWYRQILGQKVEFLVSFYNNEISEKSEIFDDQFSVERPDGSNFTLKIRSTKLEDSAMYFCASSEEGTGVSYEQYFGPGTRLTVT.

The table lists this clone with many counts. This rearrangement joins TRBV6-2 or TRBV6-3 to TRBJ2-1; 9 nucleotides line up with TRBD2. Trimming at V came to 0 bases and at J to 4 bases, leaving 7 bases not matched to a gene. The CDR3 is 17 residues long. Germline CDR1 is MNHEY and CDR2 is SVGEGT. CDR3 sequence: CASSYSPLAGVYNEQFF. CDR3 coding DNA: TGTGCCAGCAGTTACTCCCCCTTAGCGGGGGTATACAATGAGCAGTTCTTC.

V gene TRBV5-1 combines with J gene TRBJ1-4; weak D call: TRBD1 (5 bases). Trimming removed 0 bases at V and 5 bases at J, with 11 bases between. The CDR3 runs to 15 residues. Germline values: CDR1 SGHRS, CDR2 YFSETQ. Here the CDR3 reads CASSLEGLENEKLFF. CDR3 in DNA: TGCGCCAGCAGCTTGGAGGGGCTAGAGAATGAAAAACTGTTTTTT.

The V call is TRBV19, the J call TRBJ2-7, with 9 bases identical to TRBD2. J was trimmed by 0 bases and V by 4 bases; bases with no gene match: 7. The CDR3 consists of 16 residues. The V gene's germline CDR1 is LNHDA and CDR2 SQIVND (reference sequence). The CDR3 region is CASSKGAGGYSYEQYF. The CDR3 DNA sequence: TGTGCCAGTAGTAAAGGAGCGGGGGGCTACTCCTACGAGCAGTACTTC.

The chain uses TRBV18 and TRBJ1-2; weak D call: TRBD1 (5 bases). V shed 2 bases and J shed 4 bases, with 14 bases lying between them. The CDR3 spans 15 residues. CDR1 is KGHSH, CDR2 LQKENI, per germline. CDR3 coding DNA: TGTGCCAGCTCACCAAGTACAGGAACCCCCTATGGCTACACCTTC. Its protein is CASSPSTGTPYGYTF.

The rearrangement uses TRBV3-1 (or the pseudogene TRBV3-2) and TRBJ1-4; D may be TRBD1 (6 bases). The CDR3 runs 17 residues. Germline CDR1 is LGHDT and CDR2 is YNNKEL (reference sequence). Trimming stripped 2 bases from V and 3 bases from J, with 16 bases between. CDR3: CASSQRTGFGANEKLFF. The CDR3 DNA follows: TGTGCCAGCAGCCAACGAACAGGGTTTGGGGCTAATGAAAAACTGTTTTTT.

The CDR3 protein is CASSWVSGMRTDTQYF. CDR3 nucleotides: TGTGCCAGCAGCTGGGTTTCGGGAATGCGCACAGATACGCAGTATTTT. The chain combines TRBV7-2 with TRBJ2-3, with D possibly TRBD2 on 5 matching bases. Germline assignment: CDR1 SGHTA and CDR2 FQGNSA. Trimming cost V 4 bases and J 1 base, with 15 bases left between them. The CDR3 is 16 amino acids.

This chain connects TRBV7-6 to TRBJ2-1, with TRBD1 matching 7 bases. The CDR3 sequence is 15 residues long. Per the germline V gene, CDR1 is SGHVS and CDR2 is FNYEAQ. The trim removed 1 base at V and 2 bases at J, leaving 2 bases unmatched. Here the CDR3 DNA reads TGTGCCAGCAGCTTAGAGGGGGCTACCTACAATGAGCAGTTCTTC. This encodes CASSLEGATYNEQFF.

CDR3 protein: CASSRNRAHNEQFF. The CDR3 DNA follows: TGTGCCAGCAGTCGGAACAGGGCTCACAATGAGCAGTTCTTC. V usage is TRBV6-6 and J usage is TRBJ2-1, with D possibly matching TRBD1 (6 bases). Germline CDR1 MNHNY, CDR2 SVGAGI (reference sequence). The CDR3 is 14 amino acids. Trimming left V 5 bases short and J 5 bases short, with 13 bases between.

The chain joins TRBV14 to TRBJ1-3, with D hard to call. Germline CDR1 and CDR2: SGHDN and FVKESK. Trimming cost V 1 base and J 0 bases, with 19 bases left between them. This CDR3 contains 19 residues. Here the CDR3 DNA reads TGTGCCAGCAGCCAAGTAGCCCTCCCACGGGGAATCTCTGGAAACACCATATATTTT. This sequence encodes CASSQVALPRGISGNTIYF.

The chain uses TRBV5-1 and TRBJ1-2; 8 positions match TRBD1. V was pared by 0 bases and J by 2 bases, with 6 bases of the junction left unmatched. CDR1 and CDR2 from the germline V gene are SGHRS and YFSETQ. The CDR3 loop spans 16 amino acids. This CDR3 is CASSLGTGFSNYGYTF. CDR3 DNA sequence: TGCGCCAGCAGCTTGGGGACAGGGTTTTCGAACTATGGCTACACCTTC.

The rearrangement joins TRBV7-8 to TRBJ2-7; TRBD1 matches at 7 bases. The CDR3 consists of 16 residues. CDR1 SGHVS and CDR2 FQNEAQ come from the germline V gene. V lost 4 bases and J lost 0; bases outside the gene matches: 9. CDR3 DNA: TGTGCCAGCAGCTGGCCGGGACAGCAGATCTCCTACGAGCAGTACTTC. Amino acids: CASSWPGQQISYEQYF.

J is TRBJ2-2 and V is TRBV7-9; D ambiguous. This CDR3 is built from 14 residues. V gave up 5 bases and J gave up 3 bases, with 10 bases separating them. CDR1 and CDR2 (germline): SEHNR, FQNEAQ (reference sequence). CDR3 bases: TGTGCCAGCAGCCTATTGTCGGACACCGGGGAGCTGTTTTTT. Translating gives CASSLLSDTGELFF. The full variable domain, rest sourced from reference TRBV7-9 and TRBJ2-2, is DTGVSQNPRHKITKRGQNVTFRCDPISEHNRLYWYRQTLGQGPEFLTYFQNEAQLEKSRLLSDRFSAERPKGSFSTLEIQRTEQGDSAMYLCASSLLSDTGELFFGEGSRLTVL.

The chain employs TRBV6-1 and TRBJ1-4; 9 positions match TRBD1. The trim removed 5 bases at V and 7 bases at J, leaving 8 bases unmatched. The CDR3 is made up of 15 amino acids. CDR1 and CDR2 (germline): MNHNS, SASEGT. The CDR3 DNA is TGTGCCAGCAGTCCCCGGACAGGGGTTTCTGAAAAACTGTTTTTT. This translates into CASSPRTGVSEKLFF.

This clone came up once. The chain has TRBV6-5 and TRBJ1-5; D unresolved. V lost 4 bases to trimming and J lost 7 bases, with 20 bases between them. Germline-derived CDR1 and CDR2 are MNHEY and SVGAGI. This CDR3 is built from 16 residues. DNA of the CDR3: TGTGCCAGCAGTTCGGGTGTGCCGGCGGGAGGACAGCCCCAGCATTTT. Protein sequence: CASSSGVPAGGQPQHF.

This chain links TRBV5-8 with TRBJ1-4; D unclear. V gave up 0 bases and J gave up 8 bases, with 11 bases separating them. This CDR3 comprises 14 residues. Germline assignment: CDR1 SGHTS and CDR2 YDEGEE. DNA of the CDR3: TGTGCCAGCAGCTTGGCCTTAACGGTCGAAAAACTGTTTTTT. It specifies CASSLALTVEKLFF.

This chain uses TRBV10-3 with TRBJ2-1, with TRBD2 matching 9 bases. V was pared by 4 bases and J by 2 bases, with 3 bases of the junction left unmatched. The CDR3 extends over 15 amino acids. The germline V gene has CDR1 ENHRY and CDR2 SYGVKD. CDR3 amino acids: CAISGAGGPYNEQFF. As DNA, the CDR3 is TGTGCCATCAGTGGAGCGGGGGGCCCCTACAATGAGCAGTTCTTC.

J is TRBJ2-1 and V is TRBV3-1 (or the pseudogene TRBV3-2); TRBD2 matches 8 bases. The CDR3 length is 16 residues. V shed 4 bases and J 7 bases; nucleotides not matched to a gene: 12. Germline V gene lookup returns CDR1 LGHDT and CDR2 YNNKEL (reference sequence). CDR3 protein: CASSLGVLAAGNEQFF. In DNA form, the CDR3 reads TGTGCCAGCAGCCTAGGGGTACTAGCGGCGGGGAATGAGCAGTTCTTC.

The chain joins TRBV11-2 to TRBJ2-1; 11 bases are shared with TRBD2. The CDR3 length is 15 residues. Germline V CDR1 and CDR2: SGHAT, FQNNGV. V was pared by 8 bases and J by 3 bases, with 6 bases of the junction left unmatched. Here the CDR3 reads CASHRLAGSYNEQFF. CDR3 in DNA: TGTGCCAGCCACCGACTAGCGGGAAGCTACAATGAGCAGTTCTTC.